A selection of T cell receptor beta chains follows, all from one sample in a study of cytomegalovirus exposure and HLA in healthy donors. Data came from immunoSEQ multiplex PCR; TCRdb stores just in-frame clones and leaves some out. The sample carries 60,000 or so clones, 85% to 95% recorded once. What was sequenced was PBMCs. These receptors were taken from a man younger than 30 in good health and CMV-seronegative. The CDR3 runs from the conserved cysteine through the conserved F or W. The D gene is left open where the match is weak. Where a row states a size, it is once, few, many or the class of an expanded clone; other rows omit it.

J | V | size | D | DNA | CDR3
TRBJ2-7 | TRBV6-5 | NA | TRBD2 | TGTGCCAGCAGTTACTCGACTAGCGCCCCCTACGAGCAGTACTTC | CASSYSTSAPYEQYF
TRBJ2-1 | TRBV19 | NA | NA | TGTGCCACTAATTCATTATACAATGAGCAGTTCTTC | CATNSLYNEQFF
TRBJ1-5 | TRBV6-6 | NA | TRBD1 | TGTGCCAGCAGTTCCCGCCGGGACAGACAACAGCCCCAGCATTTT | CASSSRRDRQQPQHF
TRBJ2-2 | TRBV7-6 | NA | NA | TGTGCCAGCACTAATCGGGGAGAGAACACCGGGGAGCTGTTTTTT | CASTNRGENTGELFF
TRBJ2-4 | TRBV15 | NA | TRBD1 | TGTGCCACCAGCATCCCCGGACAGGGATGGAACATTCAGTACTTC | CATSIPGQGWNIQYF
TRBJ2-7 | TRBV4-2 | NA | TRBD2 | TGTGCCAGCAGCCAAGCTCCTAGCGGGAGGAACGAGCAGTACTTC | CASSQAPSGRNEQYF
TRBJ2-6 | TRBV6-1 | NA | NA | TGTGCCAGCAGTCGAGGGATAACTGGGGCCAACGTCCTGACTTTC | CASSRGITGANVLTF
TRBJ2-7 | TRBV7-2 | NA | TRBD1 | TGTGCCAGCAGCCCCAATTACAGGGGCGAGCAGTACTTC | CASSPNYRGEQYF
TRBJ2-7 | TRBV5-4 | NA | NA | TGTGCCAGCAGCCCGGAAGACAGAACCTACGAGCAGTACTTC | CASSPEDRTYEQYF
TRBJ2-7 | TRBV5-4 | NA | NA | TGTGCCAGCAGCTTGGCCGGGAGCTCCTACGAGCAGTACTTC | CASSLAGSSYEQYF
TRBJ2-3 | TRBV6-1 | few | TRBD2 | TGTGCCAGCAGATCCGGGACTAGCGGGACTACGCAGTATTTT | CASRSGTSGTTQYF
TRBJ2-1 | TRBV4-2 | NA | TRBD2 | TGTGCCAGCAGCCACCGTAGCGGGAGGGCCTCTTACAATGAGCAGTTCTTC | CASSHRSGRASYNEQFF
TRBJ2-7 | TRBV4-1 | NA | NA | TGCGCCAGCAGCCCGGGAGACACGCTAACCTACGAGCAGTACTTC | CASSPGDTLTYEQYF
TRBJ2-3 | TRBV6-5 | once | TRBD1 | TGTGCCAGCAGCCCCGGACAGGGAGGTACGCAGTATTTT | CASSPGQGGTQYF
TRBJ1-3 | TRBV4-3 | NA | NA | TGCGCCAGCAGCCAAGGGGGCCCGGGCACCATATATTTT | CASSQGGPGTIYF
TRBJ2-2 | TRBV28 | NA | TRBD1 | TGTGCCAGCAGTTGGGGACAGCCGAACACCGGGGAGCTGTTTTTT | CASSWGQPNTGELFF
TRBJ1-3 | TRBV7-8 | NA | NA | TGTGCCAGCAGCTTAGCTAATCGGGGTGGAAACACCATATATTTT | CASSLANRGGNTIYF
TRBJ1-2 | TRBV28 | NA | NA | TGTGCCAGCAGTTTAGTGTGGGGGGGGAACTATGGCTACACCTTC | CASSLVWGGNYGYTF
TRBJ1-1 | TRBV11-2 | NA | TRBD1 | TGTGCCAGCAGCTTAGGGACAGGGAGAACTGAAGCTTTCTTT | CASSLGTGRTEAFF
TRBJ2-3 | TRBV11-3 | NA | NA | TGTGCCAGCAGCTCGGTGAAGGGGCTACTACACACAGATACGCAGTATTTT | CASSSVKGLLHTDTQYF
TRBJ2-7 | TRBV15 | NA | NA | TGTGCCACCAGCAGAGATCGGCAGGGAGGTTCGGACGAGCAGTACTTC | CATSRDRQGGSDEQYF
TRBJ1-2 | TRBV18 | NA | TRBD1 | TGTGCCAGCTCACCAGAAGGGACAGGATATGGCTACACCTTC | CASSPEGTGYGYTF
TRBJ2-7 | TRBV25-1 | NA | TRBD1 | TGTGCCAGCAGAGCTTGGACAGGCAACGAGCAGTACTTC | CASRAWTGNEQYF
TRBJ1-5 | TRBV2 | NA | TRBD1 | TGTGCCAGCAGTGGGCAGGGGGCCCAGCCCCAGCATTTT | CASSGQGAQPQHF
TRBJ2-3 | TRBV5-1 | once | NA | TGCGCCAGCAGCCTACAAGCAGGAGGGGGCACAGATACGCAGTATTTT | CASSLQAGGGTDTQYF
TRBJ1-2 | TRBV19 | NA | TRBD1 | TGTGCCAGTAGGGGGACAGGCAGTTATGGCTACACCTTC | CASRGTGSYGYTF
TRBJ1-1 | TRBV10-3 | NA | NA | TGTGCCATCAGGGACACCATGAACACTGAAGCTTTCTTT | CAIRDTMNTEAFF
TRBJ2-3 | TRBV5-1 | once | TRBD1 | TGCGCCAGCAGCTTGGAGGGGGACAGGACAGATACGCAGTATTTT | CASSLEGDRTDTQYF
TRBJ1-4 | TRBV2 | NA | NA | TGTGCCAGCAGTGAAGGGGGCCAGAGTAATGAAAAACTGTTTTTT | CASSEGGQSNEKLFF
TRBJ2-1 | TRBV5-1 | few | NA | TGCGCCAGCAGCTTGGTAGCGGAGGGGCGGGTCTCTGCCTACAATGAGCAGTTCTTC | CASSLVAEGRVSAYNEQFF
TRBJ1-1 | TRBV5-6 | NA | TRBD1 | TGTGCCAGCAGCGCCGGGACAGCCCCGGACACTGAAGCTTTCTTT | CASSAGTAPDTEAFF
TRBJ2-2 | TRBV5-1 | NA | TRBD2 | TGCGCCAGCAACCCAGCGGGATACACCGGGGAGCTGTTTTTT | CASNPAGYTGELFF
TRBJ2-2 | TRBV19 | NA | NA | TGTGCCAGTAGTAGACACTTTAACACCGGGGAGCTGTTTTTT | CASSRHFNTGELFF
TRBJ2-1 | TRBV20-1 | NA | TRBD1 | TGCAGTAGGCAGGGGGCCTATGAGCAGTTCTTC | CSRQGAYEQFF
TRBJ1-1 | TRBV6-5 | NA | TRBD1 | TGTGCCAGCAGTCGACAGGGGGCGGATACTGAAGCTTTCTTT | CASSRQGADTEAFF
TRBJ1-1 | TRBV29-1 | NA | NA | TGCAGCGTTGAAGATCTCGGGAAGGCTGAAGCTTTCTTT | CSVEDLGKAEAFF
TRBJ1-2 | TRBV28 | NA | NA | TGTGCCAGCAGTTATTCCCAATATGGCTACACCTTC | CASSYSQYGYTF
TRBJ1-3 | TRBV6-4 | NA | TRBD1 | TGTGCCAGCAGTGACCCAGGGGGTTCCGGAAACACCATATATTTT | CASSDPGGSGNTIYF
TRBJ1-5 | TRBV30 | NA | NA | TGTGCCTGGACTTTAGAGGGTAGTAGCAATCAGCCCCAGCATTTT | CAWTLEGSSNQPQHF
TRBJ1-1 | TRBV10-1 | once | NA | TGCGCCAGCAGGCAAAGCAGGGGTGAAGCTTTCTTT | CASRQSRGEAFF
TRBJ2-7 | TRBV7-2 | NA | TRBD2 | TGTGCCAGCAGCTTAGCGGCGGGAGGAGGCGAGCAGTACTTC | CASSLAAGGGEQYF
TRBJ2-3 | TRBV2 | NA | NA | TGTGCCAGCAGTGAGACAACCCCAGATACGCAGTATTTT | CASSETTPDTQYF
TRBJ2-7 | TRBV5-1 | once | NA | TGCGCCAGCAGCCTCCACTGGACAGTCTACGAGCAGTACTTC | CASSLHWTVYEQYF
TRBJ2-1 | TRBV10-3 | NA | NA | TGTGCCATCCCCGAGGACACTAACTACAATGAGCAGTTCTTC | CAIPEDTNYNEQFF
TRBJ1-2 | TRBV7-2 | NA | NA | TGTGCCAGCAGCTCGACTTACAGGGCGGGCAATGGCTACACCTTC | CASSSTYRAGNGYTF
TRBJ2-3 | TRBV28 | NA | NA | TGTGCCAGCAGTCACCAAATGACAGGAGCTTATACGCAGTATTTT | CASSHQMTGAYTQYF
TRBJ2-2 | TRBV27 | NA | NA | TGTGCCAGCAGTTTATCCGGGTACACCGGGGAGCTGTTTTTT | CASSLSGYTGELFF
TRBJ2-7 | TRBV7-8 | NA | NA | TGTGCCAGCAGCTTGCAGGGAAGCAACGAGCAGTACTTC | CASSLQGSNEQYF
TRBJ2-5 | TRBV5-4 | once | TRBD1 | TGTGCCAGCAGCCCGGTACAGGGACAGGGAGAGACCCAGTACTTC | CASSPVQGQGETQYF
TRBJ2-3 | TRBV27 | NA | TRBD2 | TGTGCCAGCAGTTTATTTGTGCTAGCGGGAGGGCCCACAGATACGCAGTATTTT | CASSLFVLAGGPTDTQYF
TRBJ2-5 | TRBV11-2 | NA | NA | TGTGCCAGCAGCCCCCCCGGGAGCCAAGAGACCCAGTACTTC | CASSPPGSQETQYF
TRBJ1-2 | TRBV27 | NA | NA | TGTGCCAGCAGTTTAGGACAGACGTATGGCTACACCTTC | CASSLGQTYGYTF
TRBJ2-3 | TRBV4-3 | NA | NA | TGCGCCAGCAGCCAAGACAGTAGCACAGATACGCAGTATTTT | CASSQDSSTDTQYF
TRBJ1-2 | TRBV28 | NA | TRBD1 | TGTGCCAGCAGTTCCGCCGGGACAGGGGGCCTCGAGTATGGCTACACCTTC | CASSSAGTGGLEYGYTF
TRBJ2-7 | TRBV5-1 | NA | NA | TGCGCCAGCAGCGTGACAGTCCTAGGACAATCCGGCGAGCAGTACTTC | CASSVTVLGQSGEQYF